Detailed here is one T cell receptor beta chain. The antigen remains undetermined. The data were obtained in a study of T and B cells in COVID-19 patients. Each TRB amplification used roughly 230-550 ng of genomic DNA from blood. Overall study findings and caveats: In COVID-19 patients, T cell receptor beta variable and joining gene use was reportedly strongly skewed.

TRB rearrangements were amplified by multiplex PCR with BIOMED2 TRB-A/B primers. From the multiplex PCR reads, TCRdb called clonotypes with MiXCR, one entry per CDR3 protein. The sample contains under 20,000 distinct CDR3 sequences, 25% to 35% of which appear only once. The source of this sequence is a human donor who had recovered from COVID-19. The sequencing sample was made of blood.

The CDR3 loop is CAISDPSAGAAEGYTF. DNA of the CDR3: TGTGCCATCAGTGACCCCTCGGCGGGCGCGGCTGAAGGCTACACCTTC. The J gene is TRBJ1-2, the V gene TRBV10-3, with D unresolved. Germline CDR1 ENHRY, CDR2 SYGVKD. V lost 3 bases and J lost 8, with 22 bases in between. The CDR3 is 16 amino acids.